This T cell receptor beta chain appears in the sequencing data of a study of cytomegalovirus exposure and HLA in healthy donors. Study-wide context: Findings of an earlier analysis included over 95 million unique TCR beta sequences from roughly 180 million T cells. The study, taken as a whole, reports: TCR beta chain V- and J-gene trimming was linked, in a later analysis, to a missense variant in DCLRE1C. A prior analysis recorded that most TCR beta V segments were productive about 87% or about 30% of the time. Accurate prediction of HLA-A and HLA-B alleles (for most subjects) was reportedly achieved from TCR beta sequences.

For this clone: Its specificity is unknown.

A multiplex PCR was run with 60 Vbeta primers and 13 Jbeta primers. Sequenced by immunoSEQ multiplex PCR; TCRdb stores in-frame clones only, minus some. Among 170,000 or so clones listed, 84% were seen once. The length of the CDR3 is 14 residues. CDR1 and CDR2 from the germline V gene are SGDLS and YYNGEE. The V end lost 0 bases, the J end lost 8 bases, and 12 bases lay between the germline ends. This rearrangement joins TRBV9 to TRBJ2-1, with a possible D match to TRBD1 (5 bases). This TCR derives from a man in his late teens or twenties in good health and CMV-seronegative. The sample taken for sequencing was PBMCs. DNA of the CDR3: TGTGCCAGCAGCGTAGGACTTAGGGGCGATGAGCAGTTCTTC. It encodes CASSVGLRGDEQFF.